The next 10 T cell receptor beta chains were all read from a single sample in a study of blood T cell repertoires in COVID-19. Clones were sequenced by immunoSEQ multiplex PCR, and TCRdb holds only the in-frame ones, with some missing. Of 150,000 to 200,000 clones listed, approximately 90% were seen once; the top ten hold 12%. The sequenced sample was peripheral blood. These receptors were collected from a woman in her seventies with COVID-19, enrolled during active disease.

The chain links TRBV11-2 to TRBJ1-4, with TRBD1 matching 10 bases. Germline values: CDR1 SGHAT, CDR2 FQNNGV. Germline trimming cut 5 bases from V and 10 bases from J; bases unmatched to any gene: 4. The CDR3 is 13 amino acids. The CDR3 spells CASSPGDRGKLFF. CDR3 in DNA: TGTGCCAGCAGCCCCGGGGACAGGGGAAAACTGTTTTTT.

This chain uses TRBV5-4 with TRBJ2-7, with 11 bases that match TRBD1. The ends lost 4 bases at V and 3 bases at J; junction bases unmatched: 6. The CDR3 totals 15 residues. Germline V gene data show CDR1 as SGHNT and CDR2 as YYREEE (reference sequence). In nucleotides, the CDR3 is TGTGCCAGCAGCGCAGGACAGGGGGCGAGCTACGAGCAGTACTTC. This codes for CASSAGQGASYEQYF.

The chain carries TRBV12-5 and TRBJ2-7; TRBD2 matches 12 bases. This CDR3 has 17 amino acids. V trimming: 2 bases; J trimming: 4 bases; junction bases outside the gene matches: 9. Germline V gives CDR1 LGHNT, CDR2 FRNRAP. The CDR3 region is CASGLLGLLAGGYEQYF. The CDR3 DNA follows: TGTGCTAGTGGTTTGTTAGGTTTACTAGCGGGAGGATACGAGCAGTACTTC.

The CDR3 DNA follows: TGCGCCAGCAGCTTGGCGACGATCACCAGGGGCTCTGGGGCCAACGTCCTGACTTTC. As protein: CASSLATITRGSGANVLTF. The chain employs TRBV5-1 and TRBJ2-6, with TRBD1 as a possible D gene (6 bases). The V gene lost 0 bases and the J gene lost 0 bases, with 16 bases spanning the gap. This CDR3 comprises 19 residues. CDR1 SGHRS and CDR2 YFSETQ come from the germline V gene.

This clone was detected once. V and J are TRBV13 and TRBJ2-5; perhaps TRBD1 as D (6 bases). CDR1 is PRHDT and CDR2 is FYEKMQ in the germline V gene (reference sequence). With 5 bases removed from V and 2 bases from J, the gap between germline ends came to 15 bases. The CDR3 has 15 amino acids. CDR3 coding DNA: TGTGCCAGCAGCCGTAATATACAGGGACAAGAGACCCAGTACTTC. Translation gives CASSRNIQGQETQYF.

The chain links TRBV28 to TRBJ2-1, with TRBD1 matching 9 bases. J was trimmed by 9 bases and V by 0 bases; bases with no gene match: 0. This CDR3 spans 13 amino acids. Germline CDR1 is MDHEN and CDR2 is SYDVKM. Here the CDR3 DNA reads TGTGCCAGCAGTTTATGGGACAGGGGTGAGCAGTTCTTC. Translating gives CASSLWDRGEQFF.

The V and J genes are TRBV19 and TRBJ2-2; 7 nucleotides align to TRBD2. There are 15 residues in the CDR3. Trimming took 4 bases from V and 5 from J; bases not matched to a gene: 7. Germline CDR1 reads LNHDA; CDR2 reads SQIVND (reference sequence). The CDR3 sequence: CASSSPGGITGELFF. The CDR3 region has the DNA TGTGCCAGTAGTAGCCCGGGAGGTATTACCGGGGAGCTGTTTTTT.

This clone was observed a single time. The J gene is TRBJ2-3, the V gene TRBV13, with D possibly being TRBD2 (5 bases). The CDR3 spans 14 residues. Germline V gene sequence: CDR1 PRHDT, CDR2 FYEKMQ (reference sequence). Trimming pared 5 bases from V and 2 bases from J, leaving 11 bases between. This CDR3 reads CASSLGLYTDTQYF. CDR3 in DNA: TGTGCCAGCAGCCTCGGACTGTACACAGATACGCAGTATTTT.

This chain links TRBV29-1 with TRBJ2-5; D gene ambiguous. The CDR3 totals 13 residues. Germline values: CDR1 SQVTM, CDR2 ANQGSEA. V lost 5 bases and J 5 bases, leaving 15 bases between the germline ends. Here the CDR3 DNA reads TGCAGCGTTTCCCAAGTTGCCGGGGAGACCCAGTACTTC. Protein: CSVSQVAGETQYF.

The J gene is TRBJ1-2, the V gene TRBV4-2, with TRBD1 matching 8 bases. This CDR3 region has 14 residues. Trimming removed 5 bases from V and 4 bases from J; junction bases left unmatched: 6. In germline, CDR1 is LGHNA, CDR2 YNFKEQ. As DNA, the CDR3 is TGTGCCAGCAGCGCGACAGGGGTAGGCTATGGCTACACCTTC. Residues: CASSATGVGYGYTF.